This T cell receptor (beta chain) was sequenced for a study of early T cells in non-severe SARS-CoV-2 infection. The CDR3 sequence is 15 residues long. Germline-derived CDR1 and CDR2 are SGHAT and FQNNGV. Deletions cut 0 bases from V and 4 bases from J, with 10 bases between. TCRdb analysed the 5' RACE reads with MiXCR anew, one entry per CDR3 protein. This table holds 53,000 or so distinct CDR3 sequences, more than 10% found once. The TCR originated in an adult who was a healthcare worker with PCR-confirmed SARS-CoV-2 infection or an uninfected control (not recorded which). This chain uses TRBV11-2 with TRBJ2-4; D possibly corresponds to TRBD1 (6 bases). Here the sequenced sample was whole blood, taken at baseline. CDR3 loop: CASSLEGQMKNIQYF. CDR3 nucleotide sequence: TGTGCCAGCAGCTTAGAAGGACAGATGAAAAACATTCAGTACTTC.